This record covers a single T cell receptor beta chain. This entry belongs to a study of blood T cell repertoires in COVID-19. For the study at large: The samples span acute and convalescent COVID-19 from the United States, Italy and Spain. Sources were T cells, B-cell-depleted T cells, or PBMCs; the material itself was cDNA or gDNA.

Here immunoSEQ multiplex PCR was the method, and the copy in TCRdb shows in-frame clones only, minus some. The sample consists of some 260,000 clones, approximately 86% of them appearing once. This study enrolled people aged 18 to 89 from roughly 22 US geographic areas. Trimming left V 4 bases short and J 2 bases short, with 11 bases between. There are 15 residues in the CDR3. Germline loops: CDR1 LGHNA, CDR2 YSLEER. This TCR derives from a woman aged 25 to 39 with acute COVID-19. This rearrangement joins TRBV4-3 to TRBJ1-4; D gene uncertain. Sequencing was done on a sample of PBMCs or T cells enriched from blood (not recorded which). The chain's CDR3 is CASSLEGTTNEKLFF. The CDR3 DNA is TGCGCCAGCAGCCTGGAGGGTACTACTAATGAAAAACTGTTTTTT.